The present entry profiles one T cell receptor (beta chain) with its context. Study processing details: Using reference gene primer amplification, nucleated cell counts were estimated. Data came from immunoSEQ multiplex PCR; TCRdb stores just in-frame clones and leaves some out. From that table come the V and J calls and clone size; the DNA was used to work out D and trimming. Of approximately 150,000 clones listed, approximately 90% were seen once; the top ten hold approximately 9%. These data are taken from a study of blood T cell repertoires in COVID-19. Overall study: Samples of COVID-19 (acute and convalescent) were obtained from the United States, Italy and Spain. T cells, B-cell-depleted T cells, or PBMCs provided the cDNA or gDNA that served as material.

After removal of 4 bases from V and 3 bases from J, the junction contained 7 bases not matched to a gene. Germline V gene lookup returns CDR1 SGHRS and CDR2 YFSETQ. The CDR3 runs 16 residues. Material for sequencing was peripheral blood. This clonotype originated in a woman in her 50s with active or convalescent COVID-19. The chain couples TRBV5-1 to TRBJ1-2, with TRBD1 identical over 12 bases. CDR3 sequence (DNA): TGCGCCAGCAGCGCATCCGGGACAGGGGGCGACTATGGCTACACCTTC. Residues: CASSASGTGGDYGYTF.